These T cell receptor beta chains were read from a single sample in a study of PD-L1 blockade in urothelial cancer. Clones were sequenced by immunoSEQ multiplex PCR, and TCRdb holds only the in-frame ones, with some missing. The table lists tens of thousands of clones, 75% to 90% of them singletons. Sequencing was performed on PBMCs, taken around atezolizumab (anti-PD-L1) treatment. These receptors all come from a man between 60 and 75 years old with urothelial cancer. Each CDR3 is given with its conserved first and last residue. A D gene is named only where the DNA matches it firmly. A clone size is listed for some rows: how often the clone was seen (once, few, many), or a class if it is expanded.

abundance: -; j_gene: TRBJ2-2; d_gene: TRBD1; v_gene: TRBV28; CDR3nt: TGTGCCAGCAGGTACCGGGACAGGACGGCCGGGGAGCTGTTTTTT; CDR3aa: CASRYRDRTAGELFF
abundance: few; j_gene: TRBJ1-2; d_gene: TRBD1; v_gene: TRBV19; CDR3nt: TGTGCCAGTAGTGGGACAGCCACTAACTATGGCTACACCTTC; CDR3aa: CASSGTATNYGYTF
abundance: -; j_gene: TRBJ2-7; d_gene: TRBD2; v_gene: TRBV27; CDR3nt: TGTGCCAGCAGAGCCACTAGCGGGGGGGCCTCCTACGAGCAGTACTTC; CDR3aa: CASRATSGGASYEQYF
abundance: -; j_gene: TRBJ1-1; d_gene: TRBD1; v_gene: TRBV5-1; CDR3nt: TGCGCCAGCAGCTCGTCGTTGGGACAGAGTAGAGAAGCTTTCTTT; CDR3aa: CASSSSLGQSREAFF
abundance: -; j_gene: TRBJ1-3; d_gene: -; v_gene: TRBV30; CDR3nt: TGTGCCTGGCGAGCCCGCTCTGGAAACACCATATATTTT; CDR3aa: CAWRARSGNTIYF
abundance: -; j_gene: TRBJ1-1; d_gene: -; v_gene: TRBV18; CDR3nt: TGTGCCAGCTCACCAAACAGTGGTCACACTGAAGCTTTCTTT; CDR3aa: CASSPNSGHTEAFF
abundance: -; j_gene: TRBJ2-7; d_gene: TRBD2; v_gene: TRBV4-1; CDR3nt: TGCGCCAGCAGCCAAGAGAGACTAGCAACCTACGAGCAGTACTTC; CDR3aa: CASSQERLATYEQYF
abundance: -; j_gene: TRBJ1-4; d_gene: TRBD1; v_gene: TRBV27; CDR3nt: TGTGCCAGCAGCTCTGGACAGGGTCGAAAACTGTTTTTT; CDR3aa: CASSSGQGRKLFF
abundance: -; j_gene: TRBJ1-5; d_gene: TRBD1; v_gene: TRBV19; CDR3nt: TGTGCCAGTAGGCGGTCCGGGACAGATAGCAATCAGCCCCAGCATTTT; CDR3aa: CASRRSGTDSNQPQHF
abundance: -; j_gene: TRBJ1-4; d_gene: TRBD1; v_gene: TRBV7-9; CDR3nt: TGTGCCAGCAGCTTCTTGACAGGGGGGGAGAATGAAAGACTGTTTTTT; CDR3aa: CASSFLTGGENERLFF
abundance: few; j_gene: TRBJ2-7; d_gene: -; v_gene: TRBV29-1; CDR3nt: TGCAGCGTAGGAGGGACAGACTCCTACGAGCAGTACTTC; CDR3aa: CSVGGTDSYEQYF
abundance: -; j_gene: TRBJ2-1; d_gene: TRBD1; v_gene: TRBV5-1; CDR3nt: TGCGCCAGCAGCTGGGGGACAGGATCCTACAATGAGCAGTTCTTC; CDR3aa: CASSWGTGSYNEQFF
abundance: -; j_gene: TRBJ1-1; d_gene: -; v_gene: TRBV6-4; CDR3nt: TGTGCCAGCAGTGAGCGGGTGGAGACTGAAGCTTTCTTT; CDR3aa: CASSERVETEAFF
abundance: once; j_gene: TRBJ2-7; d_gene: TRBD1; v_gene: TRBV5-5; CDR3nt: TGTGCCAGCAGCTTGGGAGCAGGCAGGGGGATCGACGAGCAGTACTTC; CDR3aa: CASSLGAGRGIDEQYF
abundance: -; j_gene: TRBJ1-1; d_gene: TRBD1; v_gene: TRBV5-1; CDR3nt: TGCGCCAGCAGCTATCAGACAGGGGTGAAAACTGAAGCTTTCTTT; CDR3aa: CASSYQTGVKTEAFF
abundance: -; j_gene: TRBJ2-4; d_gene: -; v_gene: TRBV30; CDR3nt: TGTGCCTGGAGTGTACTAGGCAACATTCAGTACTTC; CDR3aa: CAWSVLGNIQYF
abundance: once; j_gene: TRBJ1-1; d_gene: -; v_gene: TRBV7-9; CDR3nt: TGTGCCAGCAGCTCGCGAACCGGGACTAGCACTGAAGCTTTCTTT; CDR3aa: CASSSRTGTSTEAFF
abundance: -; j_gene: TRBJ2-5; d_gene: TRBD1; v_gene: TRBV27; CDR3nt: TGTGCCAGCAGTAGGACAGGGACGTACCAAGAGACCCAGTACTTC; CDR3aa: CASSRTGTYQETQYF
abundance: -; j_gene: TRBJ1-5; d_gene: TRBD1; v_gene: TRBV7-2; CDR3nt: TGTGCCAGCAGCTTAGGATGGTGGGACAGGGGGCGGCATCAGCCCCAGCATTTT; CDR3aa: CASSLGWWDRGRHQPQHF
abundance: -; j_gene: TRBJ1-1; d_gene: -; v_gene: TRBV5-6; CDR3nt: TGTGCCAGCAGCTTGGCTGGCAGTCGTGAAGCTTTCTTT; CDR3aa: CASSLAGSREAFF
abundance: -; j_gene: TRBJ2-7; d_gene: -; v_gene: TRBV7-9; CDR3nt: TGTGCCAGCAGCCCAGGCAGGACTGCAACCTACGAGCAGTACTTC; CDR3aa: CASSPGRTATYEQYF
abundance: -; j_gene: TRBJ1-2; d_gene: -; v_gene: TRBV6-1; CDR3nt: TGTGCCAGCACCCTTGGGGACTATAACTATGGCTACACCTTC; CDR3aa: CASTLGDYNYGYTF
abundance: -; j_gene: TRBJ1-4; d_gene: -; v_gene: TRBV5-1; CDR3nt: TGCGCCAGCAGCTTCAACCCGGCAACTAATGAAAAACTGTTTTTT; CDR3aa: CASSFNPATNEKLFF